The 17 T cell receptor beta chains below all came from one sample that was sequenced in a study of metastatic and nonmetastatic thyroid tumors. TCRdb reprocessed the PCR reads via MiXCR. The sample lists about 50,000 clones, roughly 4% occurring once. No patient received treatment before thyroid surgery. Sequencing was carried out using blood. The receptors were gathered from a female donor with papillary thyroid cancer or a benign thyroid nodule (not recorded which). Some clones in this sample may be carry-over from other donors' samples.

This clone was observed many times. This sequence joins TRBV12-3 or TRBV12-4 and TRBJ2-2; TRBD1 is a possible D gene (5 bases). Deletions cut 7 bases from V and 4 bases from J, with 13 bases between. The CDR3 is 14 amino acids. CDR3: CASNGQGGTGELFF. In DNA form, the CDR3 reads TGTGCCAGCAACGGGCAGGGCGGCACCGGGGAGCTGTTTTTT.

The table lists this clone with many counts. The V and J genes are TRBV11-2 and TRBJ2-7; D might be TRBD2 (6 bases). Germline CDR1 SGHAT, CDR2 FQNNGV. CDR3 length: 15 amino acids. Trimming removed 1 base from V and 3 bases from J, with 13 bases in between. CDR3 sequence reads: CASSLGRGTYYEQYF. As DNA, the CDR3 is TGTGCCAGCAGCTTAGGTCGGGGGACTTACTACGAGCAGTACTTC.

This clone was picked up a small number of times. This CDR3 reads CATSDAAYRGGTDTQYF. The CDR3 nucleotides read TGTGCCACCAGTGATGCCGCTTACAGGGGTGGTACAGATACGCAGTATTTT. The genes are TRBV24-1 and TRBJ2-3; TRBD1 agrees at 7 bases. The CDR3 consists of 17 residues. The J segment lost 3 bases and the V segment lost 3 bases, leaving 11 bases of the junction unmatched. Germline CDR1 reads KGHDR; CDR2 reads SFDVKD.

V usage is TRBV12-3 or TRBV12-4 and J usage is TRBJ2-3; 7 bases line up with TRBD1. This CDR3 region has 16 residues. The trim removed 2 bases at V and 4 bases at J, leaving 9 bases unmatched. The CDR3 loop reads CASSLPWTGAPDTQYF. Here the CDR3 DNA reads TGTGCCAGCAGTTTACCCTGGACAGGCGCGCCAGATACGCAGTATTTT.

This clone was seen repeatedly, ten times or more. In the same sample, other DNA sequences code for this CDR3. This chain connects TRBV3-1 to TRBJ2-7; D might be TRBD1 or TRBD2, each matching 5 bases. Germline values: CDR1 LGHDT, CDR2 YNNKEL (reference sequence). The ends were cut back, 1 base at V and 2 bases at J, with 15 bases in the middle. The CDR3 is 16 residues long. The CDR3 region has the DNA TGTGCCAGCAGCCAAGTTCGGGGCGGGTCAACCTACGAGCAGTACTTC. It specifies CASSQVRGGSTYEQYF.

This clone turned up a few times. The chain is built from TRBV28 and TRBJ1-2, with TRBD1 as a possible D gene (5 bases). CDR3 size: 14 residues. Germline V CDR1 and CDR2: MDHEN, SYDVKM. Trimming stripped 6 bases from V and 9 bases from J, with 20 bases between. CDR3 protein: CASSLGTGVGSYTF. In DNA form, the CDR3 reads TGTGCCAGCAGCCTAGGGACCGGGGTCGGGAGCTACACCTTC.

This clone was detected a few times. The chain combines TRBV19 with TRBJ1-2; D call uncertain. Germline CDR1 is LNHDA and CDR2 is SQIVND (reference sequence). Trimming cost V 5 bases and J 4 bases, with 14 bases left between them. This CDR3 has 14 amino acids. This CDR3 reads CASSPAMGGYGYTF. As DNA, the CDR3 is TGTGCCAGTAGTCCGGCTATGGGCGGCTATGGCTACACCTTC.

The chain links TRBV24-1 to TRBJ2-7, with D perhaps TRBD2 (5 bases). V was shortened by 5 bases and J by 3 bases, with 13 bases between the two germline ends. From germline, CDR1 is KGHDR and CDR2 SFDVKD. The CDR3 runs to 14 residues. The CDR3 nucleotides read TGTGCCACCAGTGCGGGGTACCCCCTCTACGAGCAGTACTTC. This sequence encodes CATSAGYPLYEQYF.

This clone was picked up many times. The rearrangement links TRBV2 to TRBJ1-2; 7 nucleotides line up with TRBD1. The CDR3 runs 15 residues. V lost 6 bases and J lost 5; bases outside the gene matches: 12. CDR1 is SNHLY and CDR2 is FYNNEI in the germline V gene. The CDR3 protein is CASSERQGWAYGYTF. CDR3 bases: TGTGCCAGCAGCGAAAGACAGGGTTGGGCATATGGCTACACCTTC.

The chain carries TRBV6-1 and TRBJ1-1, with D possibly matching TRBD1 (6 bases). Germline CDR1 MNHNS, CDR2 SASEGT. V lost 4 bases, J lost 1 base, and 7 bases lay in between. The CDR3 covers 13 residues. As DNA, the CDR3 is TGTGCCAGCAGTGCGGGACAGAACACTGAAGCTTTCTTT. Translated: CASSAGQNTEAFF.

The J gene is TRBJ1-1, the V gene TRBV5-1; TRBD1 is a possible D gene (5 bases). Germline CDR1 SGHRS, CDR2 YFSETQ. The CDR3 runs 12 residues. The V gene lost 0 bases and the J gene lost 11 bases, with 11 bases spanning the gap. The CDR3 loop is CASSLGGVGAFF. The CDR3 nucleotides read TGCGCCAGCAGCTTGGGGGGGGTAGGGGCTTTCTTT.

This clone was seen more than once but under ten times. This sample includes further DNA sequences coding for the same CDR3. The genes are TRBV6-2 or TRBV6-3 and TRBJ2-7, with TRBD1 matching over 10 bases. V lost 0 bases and J lost 3; bases outside the gene matches: 2. CDR3 length equals 15 residues. Germline CDR1 reads MNHEY; CDR2 reads SVGEGT. The CDR3, as DNA: TGTGCCAGCAGTTACTCGGGGACAGGGGACTACGAGCAGTACTTC. This gives the protein CASSYSGTGDYEQYF.

V is TRBV28 and J is TRBJ2-7; D gene unclear. Trimming cost V 8 bases and J 4 bases, with 12 bases left between them. The V gene's germline CDR1 is MDHEN and CDR2 SYDVKM. The CDR3 runs to 12 residues. CDR3 DNA: TGTGCCAGCGCCCGGATCCTTTACGAGCAGTACTTC. This sequence encodes CASARILYEQYF.

By share, this clone counts as medium-sized. The chain carries TRBV7-8 and TRBJ2-1; the D gene is possibly TRBD1 (5 bases). Germline-derived CDR1 and CDR2 are SGHVS and FQNEAQ. The germline V and J ends were trimmed by 0 bases and 4 bases, with 10 bases remaining between them. This CDR3 contains 15 residues. CDR3 amino acids: CASSLALGEYNEQFF. DNA of the CDR3: TGTGCCAGCAGCTTAGCGTTAGGGGAATACAATGAGCAGTTCTTC.

In its sample, this clone was seen many times. The chain uses TRBV14 and TRBJ1-6, with 7 nucleotides matching TRBD1. The CDR3 contains 14 residues. V was clipped by 3 bases and J by 8 bases; unmatched bases: 4. Germline values: CDR1 SGHDN, CDR2 FVKESK. CDR3: CASSQTGYYSPLHF. CDR3 DNA: TGTGCCAGCAGCCAGACAGGGTATTATTCACCCCTCCACTTT.

This clone was counted many times. This sequence joins TRBV11-2 and TRBJ1-3; 8 bases align to TRBD1. J lost 3 bases, V lost 2 bases, and 3 bases had no gene match. This CDR3 is built from 15 residues. CDR1 is SGHAT and CDR2 is FQNNGV in the germline V gene. CDR3 in DNA: TGTGCCAGCAGCTTACAGGGGGCCGTTGGAAACACCATATATTTT. This codes for CASSLQGAVGNTIYF.

By share of the sample, this clone is medium-sized. The chain links TRBV29-1 to TRBJ2-7; 10 positions agree with TRBD1. CDR3 size: 13 residues. Losses at the gene ends were 7 bases for V and 7 bases for J; bases not matched to a gene: 10. Per germline, CDR1 SQVTM and CDR2 ANQGSEA. In DNA, the CDR3 is TGCAGCGCAAAAGGGGACAGGGGTTTTGAGCAGTACTTC. Its translation: CSAKGDRGFEQYF.